This entry lists 17 T cell receptor beta chains sequenced from one sample in a study of cytomegalovirus exposure and HLA in healthy donors. A multiplex PCR was run with 60 Vbeta primers and 13 Jbeta primers. TCRdb's copy holds only in-frame clones and misses some; the assay was immunoSEQ multiplex PCR. The sample records around 170,000 clones, over 70% being singletons. The sample taken for sequencing was PBMCs. Receptors were obtained from a man aged 18 to 30 in good health and CMV-seronegative.

The chain recombines TRBV7-2 with TRBJ2-1, with D perhaps TRBD2 (7 bases). The CDR3 is 17 amino acids. Looked up from germline, CDR1 is SGHTA and CDR2 is FQGNSA. Trimming removed 5 bases at V and 7 bases at J, with 24 bases between. CDR3 sequence: CASSGSWGGTKVNEQFF. The CDR3 nucleotides read TGTGCCAGCAGCGGATCCTGGGGGGGGACAAAGGTAAATGAGCAGTTCTTC.

A few counts support this clone. V and J are TRBV29-1 and TRBJ2-2; 10 nucleotides agree with TRBD2. Trimming at V came to 6 bases and at J to 6 bases, leaving 7 bases not matched to a gene. The CDR3 spans 14 residues. Germline loops: CDR1 SQVTM, CDR2 ANQGSEA. CDR3 DNA: TGCAGCGTGGAAAGCGGGAGGGCCGCCGGGGAGCTGTTTTTT. It is translated as CSVESGRAAGELFF.

This chain joins TRBV5-6 and TRBJ2-1; 14 bases are a match to TRBD2. This CDR3 is 16 amino acids long. Germline-derived CDR1 and CDR2 are SGHDT and YYEEEE. Trimming at V came to 2 bases and at J to 9 bases, leaving 7 bases not matched to a gene. The CDR3 DNA follows: TGTGCCAGCAGCTTAAAGGGACTAGCGGGAGTGGCTGAGCAGTTCTTC. This encodes CASSLKGLAGVAEQFF.

The chain recombines TRBV7-2 with TRBJ1-2; D remains unclear. The length of the CDR3 is 16 residues. Trimming took 5 bases from V and 0 from J, leaving 16 bases between them. The germline V gene encodes CDR1 SGHTA and CDR2 FQGNSA. The CDR3 is CASSLDYGSSNYGYTF. DNA for the CDR3: TGTGCCAGCAGCCTGGATTACGGGTCTTCTAACTATGGCTACACCTTC.

The table lists this clone with a few counts. The chain is built from TRBV4-3 and TRBJ1-5; possible D gene TRBD1, 5 bases. The CDR3 loop spans 15 amino acids. Germline-derived CDR1 and CDR2 are LGHNA and YSLEER. Between the trimmed V and J ends, which lost 4 bases and 2 bases, there was a span of 12 bases. The CDR3 here is CASSPQGGGNQPQHF. DNA for the CDR3: TGCGCCAGCAGCCCCCAGGGAGGGGGCAATCAGCCCCAGCATTTT.

The chain joins TRBV9 to TRBJ2-7; a possible D gene is TRBD2 (6 bases). Looked up from germline, CDR1 is SGDLS and CDR2 is YYNGEE. V was trimmed by 1 base and J by 1 base, leaving 12 bases between them. The CDR3 is 15 amino acids. DNA for the CDR3: TGTGCCAGCAGCGTATCTAGCGAAAAATCCTACGAGCAGTACTTC. Encoded protein: CASSVSSEKSYEQYF.

The table lists this clone with a count of one. The chain recombines TRBV6-5 with TRBJ1-1; TRBD1 aligns across 8 bases. Germline CDR1 is MNHEY and CDR2 is SVGAGI. With 6 bases clipped from V and 0 bases from J, the junction kept 6 bases outside the gene matches. This CDR3 has 15 amino acids. For the CDR3, the DNA is TGTGCCAGCAGACCCGGACAGGGAATGAACACTGAAGCTTTCTTT. Protein: CASRPGQGMNTEAFF.

CDR3 protein: CASSYYRGPDYGYTF. CDR3 in DNA: TGTGCCAGCAGTTACTACAGGGGCCCCGACTATGGCTACACCTTC. V is TRBV6-5 and J is TRBJ1-2; 7 bases agree with TRBD1. Unmatched junction bases numbered 5, after V lost 1 base and J lost 3 bases. The CDR3 is made up of 15 amino acids. CDR1 is MNHEY, CDR2 SVGAGI, per germline.

This clone was detected only once. This chain links TRBV21-1 with TRBJ2-3; the DNA was not compared with TRBD2, the D call given in the table. TRBV21-1 is tagged as a pseudogene. The CDR3 covers 19 residues. CDR3 protein: CASSKEFLASGRVTDTQYF. As DNA, the CDR3 is TGTGCCAGCAGCAAAGAATTTTTGGCTAGCGGGAGGGTAACAGATACGCAGTATTTT.

The rearrangement links TRBV5-1 to TRBJ2-1, with D perhaps matching TRBD2 (6 bases). The CDR3 loop spans 17 amino acids. Trimming shortened V by 2 bases and J by 4 bases, and 19 bases separated the two germline ends. The germline gives CDR1 SGHRS, CDR2 YFSETQ. The CDR3 sequence is CASSFDFMLGGYNEQFF. The CDR3 DNA follows: TGCGCCAGCAGCTTTGATTTTATGCTGGGGGGATACAATGAGCAGTTCTTC.

The chain couples TRBV2 to TRBJ1-1; TRBD1 is a possible D gene (5 bases). Germline V gene sequence: CDR1 SNHLY, CDR2 FYNNEI. The CDR3 covers 14 residues. The germline V and J ends were trimmed by 4 bases and 6 bases, with 15 bases remaining between them. The DNA of the CDR3 is TGTGCCAGCAGTGCATTGGGAAGGGGCGCTGAAGCTTTCTTT. It is translated as CASSALGRGAEAFF.

The CDR3 region has the DNA TGTGCCAGCAGTTTTTCTCTAGCGGGGGGTGAGACCCAGTACTTC. Residues: CASSFSLAGGETQYF. The rearrangement links TRBV13 to TRBJ2-5, with 11 positions matching TRBD2. With V trimmed by 6 bases and J by 5 bases, 8 bases remained unmatched. CDR3 length equals 15 residues. Germline CDR1 and CDR2: PRHDT and FYEKMQ (reference sequence).

The rearrangement links TRBV7-8 to TRBJ2-5; 12 nucleotides agree with TRBD2. CDR3 length: 16 amino acids. Germline V gene sequence: CDR1 SGHVS, CDR2 FQNEAQ. Losses at the gene ends were 5 bases for V and 2 bases for J; bases not matched to a gene: 6. CDR3 nucleotide sequence: TGTGCCAGCAGCCCTAGGACTAGCGGGGTACAAGAGACCCAGTACTTC. It is translated as CASSPRTSGVQETQYF.

The rearrangement uses TRBV5-4 and TRBJ2-1, with 7 bases identical to TRBD2. The ends lost 0 bases at V and 3 bases at J; junction bases unmatched: 9. The CDR3 runs 17 residues. Germline V gives CDR1 SGHNT, CDR2 YYREEE (reference sequence). CDR3 in DNA: TGTGCCAGCAGCTTGGCATCCGGACTAGAGAGCTACAATGAGCAGTTCTTC. Its protein product is CASSLASGLESYNEQFF.

The genes are TRBV4-2 and TRBJ2-4; TRBD2 agrees at 8 bases. J lost 4 bases, V lost 0 bases, and 11 bases had no gene match. From germline, CDR1 is LGHNA and CDR2 YNFKEQ. CDR3 length: 18 residues. CDR3: CASSQEPSLAGSKNIQYF. DNA of the CDR3: TGTGCCAGCAGCCAAGAACCCTCGTTAGCGGGATCTAAAAACATTCAGTACTTC.

This clone has just a few counts. This chain links TRBV6-5 with TRBJ1-1; D unclear. This CDR3 comprises 13 residues. The V and J ends lost 5 bases and 11 bases respectively, with 18 bases between them. The germline gives CDR1 MNHEY, CDR2 SVGAGI. The CDR3 bases are TGTGCCAGCAGTGAAAGGGAAACGACTAAGGCTTTCTTT. It codes for CASSERETTKAFF.

The chain is built from TRBV6-6 and TRBJ1-2, with D uncertain. The CDR3 is made up of 10 amino acids. Germline V gene data show CDR1 as MNHNY and CDR2 as SVGAGI (reference sequence). Trimming took off 4 bases at V and 6 bases at J, with 3 bases between the two ends. The CDR3 protein is CASSSDGYTF. DNA for the CDR3: TGTGCCAGCAGTTCAGATGGCTACACCTTC.